Listed here are 13 T cell receptor beta chains from one sample, sequenced in a study of early T cells in non-severe SARS-CoV-2 infection. Each CDR3 protein gets one entry after TCRdb re-called the 5' RACE reads with MiXCR. The table includes 85,000 to 90,000 distinct CDR3 sequences, about 15% detected once. The sequenced sample was whole blood. All receptors derive from an adult who was a healthcare worker with PCR-confirmed SARS-CoV-2 infection or an uninfected control (not recorded which).

This clonotype was recorded a few times. CDR3 bases: TGTGCCAGCAGCGTAGTAGGCAGGACAGGGACCCAGTACTTC. This translates into CASSVVGRTGTQYF. The chain has TRBV9 and TRBJ2-5; 7 bases agree with TRBD1. Looked up from germline, CDR1 is SGDLS and CDR2 is YYNGEE. This CDR3 has 14 amino acids. The trim removed 0 bases at V and 7 bases at J, leaving 6 bases unmatched.

The chain uses TRBV24-1 and TRBJ2-5, with 13 positions matching TRBD2. The CDR3 extends over 19 amino acids. Germline CDR1 KGHDR, CDR2 SFDVKD. The V segment lost 4 bases and the J segment 0 bases; nucleotides outside the gene matches: 10. In DNA form, the CDR3 reads TGTGCCACCAGTGAACCCGGACTAGCGGGGGCATTGTACCAAGAGACCCAGTACTTC. This gives the protein CATSEPGLAGALYQETQYF.

The J gene is TRBJ2-1, the V gene TRBV12-3 or TRBV12-4, with D hard to call. Trimming took off 3 bases at V and 2 bases at J, with 2 bases between the two ends. There are 12 residues in the CDR3. The CDR3: CASSFAYNEQFF. CDR3 bases: TGTGCCAGCAGTTTCGCCTACAATGAGCAGTTCTTC.

This clonotype was detected many times. The rearrangement joins TRBV6-6 to TRBJ1-6; TRBD1 agrees at 10 bases. The CDR3 is 15 amino acids. The V and J ends lost 6 bases and 10 bases, in that order; junction bases with no gene match: 9. Germline V gene sequence: CDR1 MNHNY, CDR2 SVGAGI (reference sequence). CDR3: CASSPGDRGRSPLHF. The CDR3 bases are TGTGCCAGCAGCCCCGGGGACAGGGGCCGGTCACCCCTCCACTTT.

This clonotype has a count of ten or more. The V call is TRBV5-1, the J call TRBJ2-5; D possibly corresponds to TRBD2 (6 bases). CDR1 and CDR2 (germline): SGHRS, YFSETQ. The CDR3 consists of 14 residues. The germline V and J ends were trimmed by 2 bases and 0 bases, with 8 bases remaining between them. The CDR3 loop reads CASSLGGNQETQYF. The DNA of the CDR3 is TGCGCCAGCAGCTTAGGCGGGAACCAAGAGACCCAGTACTTC.

This clonotype turned up a few times. The V call is TRBV20-1, the J call TRBJ2-3, with D perhaps given as TRBD1 or TRBD2 (6 bases each). This CDR3 comprises 13 residues. Germline values: CDR1 DFQATT, CDR2 SNEGSKA (reference sequence). Trimming left V 2 bases short and J 5 bases short, with 11 bases between. In DNA, the CDR3 is TGCAGTGCTAGAAGGGGGGCCAGAGATACGCAGTATTTT. This translates into CSARRGARDTQYF.

This clonotype was seen at least ten times. The rearrangement links TRBV3-1 to TRBJ2-3; D gene ambiguous. Trimming took off 4 bases at V and 0 bases at J, with 8 bases between the two ends. This CDR3 is built from 14 residues. Per the germline V gene, CDR1 is LGHDT and CDR2 is YNNKEL (reference sequence). CDR3 nucleotide sequence: TGTGCCAGCAGCCCAACGTATAGCACAGATACGCAGTATTTT. This encodes CASSPTYSTDTQYF.

The CDR3 reads CAGGAWDTDTQYF. CDR3 nucleotide sequence: TGCGCCGGGGGGGCTTGGGACACAGATACGCAGTATTTT. This rearrangement joins TRBV23-1 to TRBJ2-3; tentative D call: TRBD2 (7 bases). TRBV23-1 is placed among ORFs of uncertain function. V gave up 11 bases and J gave up 2 bases, with 14 bases separating them. This CDR3 region has 13 residues.

This clonotype was seen a few times. The chain recombines TRBV20-1 with TRBJ2-4, with 9 bases lining up with TRBD1. This CDR3 region has 14 residues. V trimming: 0 bases; J trimming: 6 bases; junction bases outside the gene matches: 3. Germline CDR1 DFQATT, CDR2 SNEGSKA (reference sequence). In nucleotides, the CDR3 is TGCAGTGCTAGAGAGGGACAGGGCCCAAACATTCAGTACTTC. Its protein is CSAREGQGPNIQYF.

The chain combines TRBV9 with TRBJ1-1; no definite D call. CDR1 and CDR2 from the germline V gene are SGDLS and YYNGEE. The ends were cut back, 0 bases at V and 0 bases at J, with 6 bases in the middle. The length of the CDR3 is 14 residues. In DNA form, the CDR3 reads TGTGCCAGCAGCGTAGACACACTGAACACTGAAGCTTTCTTT. This gives the protein CASSVDTLNTEAFF. The variable domain in full, with the rest retrieved from reference TRBV9 and TRBJ1-1, is DSGVTQTPKHLITATGQRVTLRCSPRSGDLSVYWYQQSLDQGLQFLIQYYNGEERAKGNILERFSAQQFPDLHSELNLSSLELGDSALYFCASSVDTLNTEAFFGQGTRLTVV.

This clonotype was detected many times. V gene TRBV29-1 combines with J gene TRBJ2-5, with TRBD2 matching 7 bases. Trimming cost V 7 bases and J 2 bases; bases outside gene matches: 7. The CDR3 totals 13 residues. CDR1 SQVTM and CDR2 ANQGSEA come from the germline V gene. The CDR3: CSALGGVQETQYF. The CDR3, as DNA: TGCAGCGCCCTGGGGGGGGTGCAAGAGACCCAGTACTTC.

This clonotype has more than one count but fewer than ten. The chain carries TRBV9 and TRBJ2-5; the D call may be TRBD1 or TRBD2 (6 bases each). Germline-derived CDR1 and CDR2 are SGDLS and YYNGEE. Trimming left V 0 bases short and J 6 bases short, with 12 bases between. CDR3 length: 14 residues. The CDR3 region has the DNA TGTGCCAGCAGCGTAGGGTCGGGGGCGAAGACCCAGTACTTC. Its translation is CASSVGSGAKTQYF.

This clonotype was found many times. The V call is TRBV29-1, the J call TRBJ2-3, with D perhaps matching TRBD1 or TRBD2 (5 bases each). Trimming took 4 bases from V and 1 from J, leaving 12 bases between them. The V gene's germline CDR1 is SQVTM and CDR2 ANQGSEA. CDR3 length equals 14 residues. The CDR3 sequence: CSVVGAQRTDTQYF. CDR3 DNA sequence: TGCAGCGTTGTCGGGGCCCAACGCACAGATACGCAGTATTTT.